This T cell receptor beta chain was captured in a study of human T cells and chemical hapten exposure. Per the study methods: A per-sample median of approximately 87,000 TCRs was observed, with counts ranging from roughly 23,224 to 750,000. MiXCR, applied by TCRdb to the RACE reads, yields one record per CDR3 protein. TCRdb assigned the V and J calls; the authors' analysis was not used. The table includes around 130,000 distinct CDR3 sequences, approximately 9% detected once. With 2 bases removed from V and 0 bases from J, the gap between germline ends came to 12 bases. Germline CDR1 reads LGHNA; CDR2 reads YSLEER. The CDR3 length is 16 residues. As for time point: healthy volunteer bleed at 2 weeks. Unfractionated whole blood was the source of the extracted total RNA.

Sequencing was done on a sample of whole blood. This sequence joins TRBV4-3 and TRBJ2-3, with a possible D match to TRBD1 (5 bases). The clonotype was recovered from a male donor in good health. Some clones in this sample may be carry-over from other donors' samples. CDR3 protein: CASSQKGVSSTDTQYF. Written as DNA, the CDR3 is TGCGCCAGCAGCCAAAAAGGGGTTTCTAGCACAGATACGCAGTATTTT.